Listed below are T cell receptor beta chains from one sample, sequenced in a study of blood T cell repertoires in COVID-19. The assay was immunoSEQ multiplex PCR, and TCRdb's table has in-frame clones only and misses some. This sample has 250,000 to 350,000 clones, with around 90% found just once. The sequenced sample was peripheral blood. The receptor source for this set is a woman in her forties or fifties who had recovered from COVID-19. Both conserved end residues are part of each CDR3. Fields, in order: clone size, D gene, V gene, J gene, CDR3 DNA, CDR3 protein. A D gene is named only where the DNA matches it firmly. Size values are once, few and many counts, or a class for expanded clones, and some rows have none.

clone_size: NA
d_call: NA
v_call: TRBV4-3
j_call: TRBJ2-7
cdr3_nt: TGCGCCAGCAGTCGGTCAGGGGCCTACGAGCAGTACTTC
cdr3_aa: CASSRSGAYEQYF

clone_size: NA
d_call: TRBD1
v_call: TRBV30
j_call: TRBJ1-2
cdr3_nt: TGTGCCTGGAGAGACAGGGGCTATGGCTACACCTTC
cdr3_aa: CAWRDRGYGYTF

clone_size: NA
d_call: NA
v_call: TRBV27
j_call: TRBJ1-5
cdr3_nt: TGTGCCAGCAGCCCCGGCGGGGGAATGTCGCCCCAGCATTTT
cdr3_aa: CASSPGGGMSPQHF

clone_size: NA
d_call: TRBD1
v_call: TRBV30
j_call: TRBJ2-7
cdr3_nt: TGTGCCTGGAGTGTTAGACAGGGGGCCTACGAGCAGTACTTC
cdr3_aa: CAWSVRQGAYEQYF

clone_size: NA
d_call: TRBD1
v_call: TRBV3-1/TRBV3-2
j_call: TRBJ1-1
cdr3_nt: TGTGCCAGCAGCCAGCGGGACAGGGGCTTGAACACTGAAGCTTTCTTT
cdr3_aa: CASSQRDRGLNTEAFF

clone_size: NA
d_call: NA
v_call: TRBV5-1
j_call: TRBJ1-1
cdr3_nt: TGCGCCAGCAGCGGAACAGGGCGCATGAACACTGAAGCTTTCTTT
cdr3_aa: CASSGTGRMNTEAFF

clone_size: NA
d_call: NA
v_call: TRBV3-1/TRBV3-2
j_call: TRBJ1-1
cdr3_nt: TGTGCCAGCAGCCTCCCGGGGGACACTGAAGCTTTCTTT
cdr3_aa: CASSLPGDTEAFF

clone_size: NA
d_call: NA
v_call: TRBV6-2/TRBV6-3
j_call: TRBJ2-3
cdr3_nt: TGTGCCAGCAGTTACCGTCCAGATACGCAGTATTTT
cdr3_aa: CASSYRPDTQYF

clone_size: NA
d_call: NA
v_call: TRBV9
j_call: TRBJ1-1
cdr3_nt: TGTGCCAGCAGCGTCAGAATGGGCGCTGAAGCTTTCTTT
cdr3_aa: CASSVRMGAEAFF

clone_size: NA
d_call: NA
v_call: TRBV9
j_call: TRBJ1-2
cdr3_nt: TGTGCCAGCAGCGTAGGGAGGGGAGCTAACTATGGCTACACCTTC
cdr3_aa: CASSVGRGANYGYTF

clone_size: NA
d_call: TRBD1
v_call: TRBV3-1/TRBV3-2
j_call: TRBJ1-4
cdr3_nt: TGTGCCAGCAGGAACCAGGGGGGTCCGGCTAATGAAAAACTGTTTTTT
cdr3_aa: CASRNQGGPANEKLFF

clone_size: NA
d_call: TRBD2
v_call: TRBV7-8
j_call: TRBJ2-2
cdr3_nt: TGTGCCAGCAGCGTTGGACTAGCAATTGCCGGGGAGCTGTTTTTT
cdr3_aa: CASSVGLAIAGELFF

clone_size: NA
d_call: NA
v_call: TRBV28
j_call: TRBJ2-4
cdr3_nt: TGTGCCAGCAGTTTAGCAGGGCCCCTAGCCAAAAACATTCAGTACTTC
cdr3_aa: CASSLAGPLAKNIQYF

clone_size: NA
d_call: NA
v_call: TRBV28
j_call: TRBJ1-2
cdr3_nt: TGTGCCAGCAGTATAACAACAGAGTATGGCTACACCTTC
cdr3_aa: CASSITTEYGYTF

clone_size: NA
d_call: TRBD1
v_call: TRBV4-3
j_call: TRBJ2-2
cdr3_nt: TGCGCCAGCAGCCAAGCGCGGGACAGGGTTCACCGGGGAGCTGTTTTT
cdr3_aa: CASSQARDRVHRGAVF

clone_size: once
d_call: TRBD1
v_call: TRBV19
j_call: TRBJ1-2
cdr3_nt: TGTGCCAGCCGGGGACAGCCCTATGGCTACACCTTC
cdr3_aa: CASRGQPYGYTF

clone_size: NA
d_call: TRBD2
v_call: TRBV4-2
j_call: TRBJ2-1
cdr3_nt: TGTGCCAGCAGCCAAGGGGCAGCGGGAGCCTACAATGAGCAGTTCTTC
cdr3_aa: CASSQGAAGAYNEQFF

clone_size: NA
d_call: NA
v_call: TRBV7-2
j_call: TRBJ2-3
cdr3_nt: TGTGCCAGCAGCTTAGTGGGGCGACCGGGACTTGGCCCAGATACGCAGTATTTT
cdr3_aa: CASSLVGRPGLGPDTQYF

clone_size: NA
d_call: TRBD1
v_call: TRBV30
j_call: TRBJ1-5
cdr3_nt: TGTGCCTGGAGTCATCCGGGACAGGTTAATAGCAATCAGCCCCAGCATTTT
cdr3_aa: CAWSHPGQVNSNQPQHF

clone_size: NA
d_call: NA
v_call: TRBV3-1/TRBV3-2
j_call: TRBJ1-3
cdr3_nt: TGTGCCAGCAGCCACAGGGGAAACTCTGGAAACACCATATATTTT
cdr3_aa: CASSHRGNSGNTIYF

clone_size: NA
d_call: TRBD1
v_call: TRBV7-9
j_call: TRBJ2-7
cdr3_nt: TGTGCCAGCAGCCTCGGACAGGGTACCTACGAGCAGTACTTC
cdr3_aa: CASSLGQGTYEQYF

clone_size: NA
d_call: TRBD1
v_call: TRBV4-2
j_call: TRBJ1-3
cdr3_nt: TGTGCCAGCACCCGAAACAGGGGCGACTCTGGAAACACCATATATTTT
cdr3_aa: CASTRNRGDSGNTIYF

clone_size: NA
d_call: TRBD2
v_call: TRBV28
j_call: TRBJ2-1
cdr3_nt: TGTGCCAGCAGATCTGCTGCGGGAGTTGAGGAGCAGTTCTTC
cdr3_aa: CASRSAAGVEEQFF

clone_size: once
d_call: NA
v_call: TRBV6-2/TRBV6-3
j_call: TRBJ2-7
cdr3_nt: TGTGCCAGCAGTTGGATAGCGGGACAGACCTACGAGCAGTACTTC
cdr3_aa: CASSWIAGQTYEQYF

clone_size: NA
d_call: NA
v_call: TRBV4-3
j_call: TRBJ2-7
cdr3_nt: TGCGCCAGCAGCCCTGGTAGCGGGACAGCCTACGAGCAGTACTTC
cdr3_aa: CASSPGSGTAYEQYF

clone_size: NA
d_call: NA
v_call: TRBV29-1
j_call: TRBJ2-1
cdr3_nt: TGCAGCGTTGTGCGGGGAATCACAAGCTCCTACAATGAGCAGTTCTTC
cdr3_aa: CSVVRGITSSYNEQFF

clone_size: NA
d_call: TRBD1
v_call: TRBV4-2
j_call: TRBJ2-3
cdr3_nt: TGTGCCAGCAGCCAGGAACCGATTCGGGGACAGATCACAGATACGCAGTATTTT
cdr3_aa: CASSQEPIRGQITDTQYF

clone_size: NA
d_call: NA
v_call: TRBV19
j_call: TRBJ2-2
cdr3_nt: TGTGCCAGTAGAGTCCTCCGCAGGGGATCCGGCGGGGAGCTGTTTTTT
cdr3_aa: CASRVLRRGSGGELFF

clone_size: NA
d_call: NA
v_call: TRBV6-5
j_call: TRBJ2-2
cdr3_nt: TGTGCCAGCAGTTACTCGAGTCGCCCTTCGGGGGAGCTGTTTTTT
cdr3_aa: CASSYSSRPSGELFF

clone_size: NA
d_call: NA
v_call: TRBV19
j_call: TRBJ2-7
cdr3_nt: TGTGCCAGTAGTATTGAAACTAGCAACGAGCAGTACTTC
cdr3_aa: CASSIETSNEQYF

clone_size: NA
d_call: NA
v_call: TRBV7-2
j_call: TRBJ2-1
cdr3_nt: TGTGCCAGCAGCTTAATCCCTAGTGGCACTGAGCAGTTCTTC
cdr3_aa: CASSLIPSGTEQFF

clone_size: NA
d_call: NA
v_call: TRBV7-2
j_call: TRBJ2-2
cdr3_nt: TGTGCCAGCAGCGCACAGGGCACCGGGGAGCTGTTTTTT
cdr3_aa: CASSAQGTGELFF

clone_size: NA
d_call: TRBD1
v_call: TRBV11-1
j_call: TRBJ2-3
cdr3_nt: TGTGCCAGCAGCTCCAGACAGGGCCCAGATACGCAGTATTTT
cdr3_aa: CASSSRQGPDTQYF

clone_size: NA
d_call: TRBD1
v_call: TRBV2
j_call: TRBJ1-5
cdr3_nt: TGTGCCAGCAGACCCGGACAGGCGGCGTATCAGCCCCAGCATTTT
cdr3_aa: CASRPGQAAYQPQHF

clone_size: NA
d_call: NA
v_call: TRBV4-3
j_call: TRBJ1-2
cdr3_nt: TGCGCCAGCAGCCAAGTGAGGAACGGACTACGAGCGACCTATGGCTACACCTTC
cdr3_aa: CASSQVRNGLRATYGYTF

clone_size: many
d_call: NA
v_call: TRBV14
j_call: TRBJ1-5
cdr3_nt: TGTGCCAGCAGCCAATTGCAGGGGCGGCCCCAGCATTTT
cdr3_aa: CASSQLQGRPQHF

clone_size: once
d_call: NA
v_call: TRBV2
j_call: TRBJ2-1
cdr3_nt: TGTGCCAGCAGTGCGACAGTCAGAGAAGCCTACAATGAGCAGTTCTTC
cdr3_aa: CASSATVREAYNEQFF

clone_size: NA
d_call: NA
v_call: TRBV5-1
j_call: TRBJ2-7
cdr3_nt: TGCGCCAGCAGAATTGGATCGGGGGTGAGCTACGAGCAGTACTTC
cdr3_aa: CASRIGSGVSYEQYF

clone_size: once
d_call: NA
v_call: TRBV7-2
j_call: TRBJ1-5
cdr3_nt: TGTGCCAGCAGGCAGGCTTCCGGCAATCAGCCCCAGCATTTT
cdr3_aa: CASRQASGNQPQHF

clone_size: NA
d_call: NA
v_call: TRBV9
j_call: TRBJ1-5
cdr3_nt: TGTGCCAGCAGCACTACAGGAAATAGCAATCAGCCCCAGCATTTT
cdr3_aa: CASSTTGNSNQPQHF

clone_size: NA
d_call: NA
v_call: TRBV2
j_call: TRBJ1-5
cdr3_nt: TGTGCCAGCACGCTAAGTGGCGGAGGCAATCAGCCCCAGCATTTT
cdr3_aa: CASTLSGGGNQPQHF

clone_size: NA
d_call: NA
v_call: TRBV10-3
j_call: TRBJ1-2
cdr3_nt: TGTGCCATCACCAGAAATCAGGGTGGGCCTTATGGCTACACCTTC
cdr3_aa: CAITRNQGGPYGYTF

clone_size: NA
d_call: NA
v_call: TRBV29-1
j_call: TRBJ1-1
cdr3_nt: TGCAGCGCCGCCTCAAACAGGAACACTGAAGCTTTCTTT
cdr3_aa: CSAASNRNTEAFF

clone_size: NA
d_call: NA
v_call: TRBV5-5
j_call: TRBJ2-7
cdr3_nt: TGTGCCAGCAGCTTGCGGCGGAACTACGAGCAGTACTTC
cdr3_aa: CASSLRRNYEQYF

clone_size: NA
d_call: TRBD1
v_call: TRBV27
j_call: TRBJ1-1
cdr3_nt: TGTGCCAGCAGTGCGACAGGGGTGAACACTGAAGCTTTCTTT
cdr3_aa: CASSATGVNTEAFF

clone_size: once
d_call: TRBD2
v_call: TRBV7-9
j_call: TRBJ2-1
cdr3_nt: TGTGCCAGCAGCTTAAGCCAAGGGACTAGCGGAAACAATGAGCAGTTCTTC
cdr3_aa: CASSLSQGTSGNNEQFF

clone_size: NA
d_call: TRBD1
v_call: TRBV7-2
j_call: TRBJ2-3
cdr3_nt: TGTGCCAGCAGCTCAGGACAGGGGCAGACAGATACGCAGTATTTT
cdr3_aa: CASSSGQGQTDTQYF

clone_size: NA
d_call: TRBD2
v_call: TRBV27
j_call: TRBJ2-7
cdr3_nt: TGTGCCAGCAGTTTATCAGAGGTGGGAGGGGAACGCTACGAGCAGTACTTC
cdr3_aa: CASSLSEVGGERYEQYF

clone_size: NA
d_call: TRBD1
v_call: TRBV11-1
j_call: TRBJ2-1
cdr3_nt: TGTGCCAGCAGCTTGGCCGGGACAGGGCCTTACAATGAGCAGTTCTTC
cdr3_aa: CASSLAGTGPYNEQFF

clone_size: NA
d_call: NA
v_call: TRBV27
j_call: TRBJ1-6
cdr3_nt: TGTGCCAGCAGTTCCACAAAGTATAATTCACCCCTCCACTTT
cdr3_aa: CASSSTKYNSPLHF

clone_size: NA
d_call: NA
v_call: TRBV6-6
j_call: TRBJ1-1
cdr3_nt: TGTGCCAGCAGTTACGAACAGGGGAACACTGAAGCTTTCTTT
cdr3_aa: CASSYEQGNTEAFF